This TCR beta chain was found in a study of shared clonotypes between healthy human individuals. Findings and limits, study-wide: All-four-donor shared clonotypes had higher generation probabilities than non-shared clonotypes did. Sharing across four donors was highest in naive CD4 (roughly 5%) and lowest in memory CD8 (about 0.4%).

Here immunoSEQ multiplex PCR was the method, and the copy in TCRdb shows in-frame clones only, minus some. The sample holds hundreds of thousands of clones; about 95% are singletons and the top ten take over 0.1%. Concerning this clone: Its antigen is as yet unknown.

This CDR3 has 16 residues. The V gene's germline CDR1 is MDHEN and CDR2 SYDVKM. Trimming pared 6 bases from V and 1 base from J, leaving 15 bases between. CD45RO-negative cells were positively selected for CCR7, leaving out terminally differentiated effector memory CD45RA+ cells. Sequenced sample: naive CD8+ T cells sorted from blood. This sequence originates from a woman aged 30 to 39 in good health. The chain couples TRBV28 to TRBJ2-2; possible D gene TRBD1, 5 bases. CDR3 region: CASSLKGALNTGELFF. The DNA of the CDR3 is TGTGCCAGCAGCCTTAAAGGGGCCCTGAACACCGGGGAGCTGTTTTTT. The full variable domain, rest sourced from reference TRBV28 and TRBJ2-2, is DVKVTQSSRYLVKRTGEKVFLECVQDMDHENMFWYRQDPGLGLRLIYFSYDVKMKEKGDIPEGYSVSREKKERFSLILESASTNQTSMYLCASSLKGALNTGELFFGEGSRLTVL.